These 7 T cell receptor beta chains were all obtained from the same sample, sequenced in a study of blood T cell repertoires in COVID-19. This table comes from immunoSEQ multiplex PCR, and its TCRdb copy is limited to in-frame clones, with some not included. The sample consists of 250,000 to 300,000 clones, 88% of them appearing once. The specimen was peripheral blood. All receptors derive from a woman between 65 and 79 years old with COVID-19, enrolled during active disease.

This clone was seen only once. The chain joins TRBV18 to TRBJ2-1; 9 bases align to TRBD2. Trimming cost V 3 bases and J 6 bases; bases outside gene matches: 9. The CDR3 runs 16 residues. Germline CDR1 and CDR2: KGHSH and LQKENI. In DNA, the CDR3 is TGTGCCAGCTCACCTCTGATAGCGGGAGTGGCCAATGAGCAGTTCTTC. Its translation is CASSPLIAGVANEQFF.

V usage is TRBV18 and J usage is TRBJ1-5; D may be TRBD1 (5 bases). The V gene lost 2 bases and the J gene lost 6 bases, with 17 bases spanning the gap. The germline CDR1 and CDR2 sequences are KGHSH and LQKENI. This CDR3 spans 16 amino acids. CDR3 sequence: CASSPRAGRDVQPQHF. In DNA form, the CDR3 reads TGTGCCAGCTCACCAAGGGCAGGGAGGGATGTTCAGCCCCAGCATTTT.

The chain joins TRBV5-5 to TRBJ1-2; the D gene is possibly TRBD1 (6 bases). V was clipped by 1 base and J by 7 bases, with 14 bases between them. The CDR3 is 14 residues long. Germline CDR1 is SGHKS and CDR2 is YYEKEE (reference sequence). The CDR3 sequence: CASSLRPGAAGYTF. The CDR3 DNA is TGTGCCAGCAGCTTGCGTCCAGGGGCTGCTGGCTACACCTTC.

The chain recombines TRBV27 with TRBJ2-7; a possible D gene is TRBD1 (6 bases). The V end was cut by 7 bases, the J end by 1 base, with 17 bases between. Germline CDR1 and CDR2: MNHEY and SMNVEV (reference sequence). The CDR3 spans 15 residues. CDR3 bases: TGTGCCAGCAAAAGGGGGACCGATGGGTCCTACGAGCAGTACTTC. Translated, it gives CASKRGTDGSYEQYF.

This clone was observed a few times. The V call is TRBV28, the J call TRBJ1-5, with D possibly TRBD1 on 6 matching bases. Germline V gene sequence: CDR1 MDHEN, CDR2 SYDVKM. The CDR3 loop spans 16 amino acids. Trimming took off 5 bases at V and 0 bases at J, with 14 bases between the two ends. CDR3 in DNA: TGTGCCAGCAGTGTATACAGGGTCGTTAGCAATCAGCCCCAGCATTTT. It yields the protein CASSVYRVVSNQPQHF.

The CDR3 DNA reads TGTGCCAGCAGCTTAATACAGGGATTGAACACTGAAGCTTTCTTT. Translated: CASSLIQGLNTEAFF. The chain couples TRBV11-3 to TRBJ1-1; D is perhaps TRBD1 (6 bases). The V and J ends lost 2 bases and 0 bases respectively, with 10 bases between them. Germline CDR1 and CDR2: SGHNT and YENEEA. The CDR3 is 15 residues long. Based on the CDR3 plus reference TRBV11-3 and TRBJ1-1, the full variable domain is EAGVVQSPRYKIIEKKQPVAFWCNPISGHNTLYWYLQNLGQGPELLIRYENEEAVDDSQLPKDRFSAERLKGVDSTLKIQPAELGDSAVYLCASSLIQGLNTEAFFGQGTRLTVV.

CDR3 loop: CASSDSYSNQPQHF. CDR3 in DNA: TGTGCCAGCAGCGACAGCTATAGCAATCAGCCCCAGCATTTT. The V and J genes are TRBV28 and TRBJ1-5; TRBD1 is a possible D gene (5 bases). This CDR3 spans 14 amino acids. Trimming shortened V by 6 bases and J by 0 bases, and 9 bases separated the two germline ends. Germline CDR1 MDHEN, CDR2 SYDVKM.